This TCR beta chain was sequenced during a study of human T cells and chemical hapten exposure. The wider study: Patches that contained 0.01% DPC were applied to the upper back and read at 6 days. Alopecia areata, totalis or universalis was found in mostly female patients.

This clonotype was seen only a few times. Its antigen remains unknown. Points from the study as a whole: Counts of expanded TCRs at PT1 were positively correlated with patch test score.

Germline CDR1 and CDR2: MNHEY and SVGEGT. The CDR3 is 18 amino acids. The germline V and J ends were trimmed by 0 bases and 7 bases, with 25 bases remaining between them. Time point in this sample: patch test 1, 2 weeks after DPC sensitization. Treatment meaning: therapeutic diphenylcyclopropenone sensitization with weekly scalp DPC. In the library, unique molecular identifiers were attached to individual cDNA molecules. TCRdb called the RACE reads again in MiXCR, with one record for every CDR3 protein. Seen here are about 340,000 distinct CDR3 sequences, about 7% observed once, and the top ten hold around 8.2%.

The rearrangement joins TRBV6-2 or TRBV6-3 to TRBJ2-7; perhaps TRBD1 as D (6 bases). The clonotype originates from a woman between 18 and 29 years old with alopecia areata. Some clones in this sample may be carry-over from other donors' samples. Sequencing was performed on whole blood, taken in connection with sensitization to the hapten diphenylcyclopropenone (DPC). The CDR3 DNA reads as TGTGCCAGCAGTTACTCCCTCGGACAGCTTGATTCACTTGGGGAGCAGTACTTC. Amino acid sequence: CASSYSLGQLDSLGEQYF.